These 19 T cell receptor beta chains share one sample of origin, sequenced in a study of control samples from healthy donors and cancer patients (dated by TCRdb to about 2020). The library was made by the immunoSEQ multiplex PCR assay. The table comes from immuneACCESS by way of TCRdb, which keeps in-frame sequences with V and J called. Part of the clones is missing from these tables; in studies checked, under half for an unresolved V gene and the rest for unknown reasons. The sample table shows roughly 120,000 clones, and 75% to 90% are seen once. Approximately 16% of the sample lies in the top ten. Sample: blood. These receptors were taken from a woman aged 50 to 65 in good health.

This clone has only one observation. The chain joins TRBV7-9 to TRBJ2-4; 7 nucleotides match TRBD2. Per germline, CDR1 SEHNR and CDR2 FQNEAQ (reference sequence). CDR3 size: 12 residues. J lost 8 bases, V lost 5 bases, and 3 bases had no gene match. CDR3 loop: CASSLGGDIQYF. The CDR3 nucleotides are TGTGCCAGCAGCCTTGGGGGGGACATTCAGTACTTC.

The chain is built from TRBV27 and TRBJ2-2; 7 bases line up with TRBD1. The trim removed 7 bases at V and 5 bases at J, leaving 4 bases unmatched. This CDR3 is built from 13 residues. Germline CDR1 reads MNHEY; CDR2 reads SMNVEV (reference sequence). CDR3 region: CASTTQGTGELFF. DNA of the CDR3: TGTGCCAGCACCACACAGGGGACCGGGGAGCTGTTTTTT.

This clone was picked up one time. This sequence joins TRBV27 and TRBJ2-1, with 9 positions matching TRBD1. Losses at the gene ends were 9 bases for V and 6 bases for J; bases not matched to a gene: 9. The CDR3 is 14 residues long. CDR1 and CDR2 (germline): MNHEY, SMNVEV (reference sequence). The CDR3 spells CASGTGQGRNEQFF. DNA of the CDR3: TGTGCCAGTGGGACCGGACAGGGGCGCAATGAGCAGTTCTTC.

This rearrangement joins TRBV11-2 to TRBJ2-2; no definite D call. Trimming took 1 base from V and 4 from J, leaving 7 bases between them. The CDR3 extends over 14 amino acids. Germline CDR1 and CDR2: SGHAT and FQNNGV. The CDR3 DNA reads as TGTGCCAGCAGCTTAGTCGCTAGCACCGGGGAGCTGTTTTTT. This sequence encodes CASSLVASTGELFF.

CDR3 protein: CASSEWQGNTEAFF. The CDR3 DNA reads TGTGCCAGCAGTGAATGGCAGGGGAACACTGAAGCTTTCTTT. This chain uses TRBV6-1 with TRBJ1-1; maybe TRBD1 (5 bases). Trimming cost V 2 bases and J 1 base, with 8 bases left between them. There are 14 residues in the CDR3. The germline V gene encodes CDR1 MNHNS and CDR2 SASEGT.

J is TRBJ1-6 and V is TRBV3-1 (or the pseudogene TRBV3-2), with D perhaps matching TRBD1 (6 bases). V lost 3 bases, J lost 1 base, and 13 bases lay in between. Per the germline V gene, CDR1 is LGHDT and CDR2 is YNNKEL (reference sequence). The CDR3 spans 17 residues. The chain's CDR3 is CASSHGQLSSYNSPLHF. The CDR3, as DNA: TGTGCCAGCAGCCACGGACAGTTGAGTTCCTATAATTCACCCCTCCACTTT.

This clone was detected once. The V call is TRBV18, the J call TRBJ2-1; 8 bases agree with TRBD1. The CDR3 extends over 14 amino acids. Germline V gene sequence: CDR1 KGHSH, CDR2 LQKENI. The ends lost 1 base at V and 7 bases at J; junction bases unmatched: 3. DNA for the CDR3: TGTGCCAGCTCACCACGGACAGGGCGAAATGAGCAGTTCTTC. Translated, it gives CASSPRTGRNEQFF.

The chain is built from TRBV9 and TRBJ1-2, with TRBD1 matching 7 bases. Germline values: CDR1 SGDLS, CDR2 YYNGEE. This CDR3 region has 15 residues. The ends lost 3 bases at V and 0 bases at J; junction bases unmatched: 5. CDR3 in amino acids: CASSGDSITNYGYTF. CDR3 DNA: TGTGCCAGCAGCGGGGACAGTATAACTAACTATGGCTACACCTTC.

This rearrangement joins TRBV10-2 to TRBJ1-6; 11 bases are shared with TRBD1. Germline CDR1 reads WSHSY; CDR2 reads SAAADI. This CDR3 is built from 13 residues. V trimming: 7 bases; J trimming: 9 bases; junction bases outside the gene matches: 2. CDR3 residues: CASTDRGLSPLHF. The CDR3 coding sequence is TGCGCCAGCACGGACAGGGGGCTTTCACCCCTCCACTTT.

The chain recombines TRBV18 with TRBJ1-2; no definite D call. Germline V CDR1 and CDR2: KGHSH, LQKENI. Trimming stripped 3 bases from V and 5 bases from J, with 13 bases between. CDR3 length equals 14 residues. Here the CDR3 reads CASSPGAGIYGYTF. The CDR3, as DNA: TGTGCCAGCTCACCTGGAGCAGGCATATATGGCTACACCTTC.

The chain joins TRBV29-1 to TRBJ1-3; D unresolved. This CDR3 has 11 amino acids. The germline gives CDR1 SQVTM, CDR2 ANQGSEA. Trimming pared 4 bases from V and 4 bases from J, leaving 5 bases between. The CDR3 region is CSVVDGNTIYF. DNA for the CDR3: TGCAGCGTTGTTGACGGAAACACCATATATTTT.

J is TRBJ1-4 and V is TRBV15; a possible D gene is TRBD1 (5 bases). Trimming pared 2 bases from V and 2 bases from J, leaving 15 bases between. The germline V gene encodes CDR1 LNHNV and CDR2 YYDKDF (reference sequence). The CDR3 runs 17 residues. The CDR3 loop reads CATSRSRSGGTNEKLFF. Written as DNA, the CDR3 is TGTGCCACCAGCAGATCTAGGTCGGGGGGTACTAATGAAAAACTGTTTTTT. Using reference TRBV15 and TRBJ1-4 for the parts outside the CDR3, the full variable domain is DAMVIQNPRYQVTQFGKPVTLSCSQTLNHNVMYWYQQKSSQAPKLLFHYYDKDFNNEADTPDNFQSRRPNTSFCFLDIRSPGLGDTAMYLCATSRSRSGGTNEKLFFGSGTQLSVL.

This clone was seen only a few times. The sample carries other DNA sequences with the same CDR3. The gene calls are TRBV29-1 and TRBJ1-1; no clear D. This CDR3 spans 12 amino acids. Germline V gene data show CDR1 as SQVTM and CDR2 as ANQGSEA. The V end lost 6 bases, the J end lost 0 bases, and 8 bases lay between the germline ends. The CDR3 loop reads CSVLVMNTEAFF. The CDR3 DNA sequence: TGCAGCGTGCTCGTGATGAACACTGAAGCTTTCTTT.

The chain uses TRBV9 and TRBJ1-4, with TRBD1 as a possible D gene (6 bases). Trimming pared 5 bases from V and 3 bases from J, leaving 14 bases between. The CDR3 sequence is 15 residues long. Germline assignment: CDR1 SGDLS and CDR2 YYNGEE. The CDR3 region has the DNA TGTGCCAGCAGTGTACAGGGACTTGCTAATGAAAAACTGTTTTTT. It translates to CASSVQGLANEKLFF. The full variable domain, its missing parts supplied by reference TRBV9 and TRBJ1-4, is DSGVTQTPKHLITATGQRVTLRCSPRSGDLSVYWYQQSLDQGLQFLIQYYNGEERAKGNILERFSAQQFPDLHSELNLSSLELGDSALYFCASSVQGLANEKLFFGSGTQLSVL.

The J gene is TRBJ1-2, the V gene TRBV28; D is uncertain. V was shortened by 4 bases and J by 2 bases, with 20 bases between the two germline ends. Per the germline V gene, CDR1 is MDHEN and CDR2 is SYDVKM. The CDR3 sequence is 17 residues long. Here the CDR3 DNA reads TGTGCCAGCAGTTCGGGAGGATATGGACGGCCGAACTATGGCTACACCTTC. This translates into CASSSGGYGRPNYGYTF.

The rearrangement links TRBV11-1 to TRBJ2-3; D is ambiguous. The germline gives CDR1 SGHAT, CDR2 FQDESV (reference sequence). The ends were cut back, 5 bases at V and 1 base at J, with 7 bases in the middle. The CDR3 has 13 amino acids. CDR3 residues: CASSIIGTDTQYF. CDR3 coding DNA: TGTGCCAGCAGCATAATAGGCACAGATACGCAGTATTTT.

This clone has a single count. The chain joins TRBV11-2 to TRBJ2-6; D could derive from TRBD1 or TRBD2 (5 bases each). V was clipped by 4 bases and J by 0 bases, with 19 bases between them. The CDR3 is 19 amino acids. Germline V gives CDR1 SGHAT, CDR2 FQNNGV. The CDR3 region is CASSSLSGTQSSGANVLTF. The DNA of the CDR3 is TGTGCCAGCAGCTCTCTCTCCGGGACGCAGAGCTCTGGGGCCAACGTCCTGACTTTC.

V and J are TRBV6-5 and TRBJ1-5; no definite D call. V was trimmed by 6 bases and J by 2 bases, leaving 2 bases between them. CDR1 is MNHEY and CDR2 is SVGAGI in the germline V gene. CDR3 size: 11 residues. The DNA of the CDR3 is TGTGCCAGCAGGGGCAATCAGCCCCAGCATTTT. This gives the protein CASRGNQPQHF.

The chain is built from TRBV14 and TRBJ2-3; perhaps TRBD1 as D (6 bases). The CDR3 is 14 residues long. Looked up from germline, CDR1 is SGHDN and CDR2 is FVKESK. Trimming shortened V by 1 base and J by 3 bases, and 8 bases separated the two germline ends. In DNA form, the CDR3 reads TGTGCCAGCAGCCAAGGGACAGCAACAGATACGCAGTATTTT. This translates into CASSQGTATDTQYF.